This T cell receptor (beta chain) was captured by sequencing in a study of blood T cell repertoires in COVID-19. Study context: Collection of acute and convalescent COVID-19 samples took place in the United States, Italy and Spain. Sample material is recorded as cDNA or gDNA derived from T cells, B-cell-depleted T cells, or PBMCs.

The V end lost 3 bases, the J end lost 0 bases, and 11 bases lay between the germline ends. The CDR3 extends over 15 amino acids. The germline V gene encodes CDR1 MNHNS and CDR2 SASEGT. In the original workflow: Amplification with reference gene primers provided the estimates of nucleated cell counts. Assay used: immunoSEQ multiplex PCR; TCRdb lists only in-frame clones, some missing. For V, J and clone size, that table is used; D and trimming come from the DNA. The sample shows 150,000 to 200,000 clones, about 75% of them seen only once. As for this clone: The sample contains more than one DNA sequence encoding this CDR3.

The receptor was isolated from a woman in her seventies with acute or convalescent COVID-19. This rearrangement joins TRBV6-1 to TRBJ1-1; the D gene is possibly TRBD1 (6 bases). Specimen: peripheral blood. Here the CDR3 reads CASSDPGQLNTEAFF. The DNA for the CDR3 is TGTGCCAGCAGTGACCCAGGACAGCTGAACACTGAAGCTTTCTTT.